This T cell receptor beta chain stems from a study of blood T cell repertoires in COVID-19. The age range of participants was about 18 to 100 years, with residence in more than 20 US areas. Exposed enrollees had met someone with a PCR-confirmed or clinician-diagnosed COVID-19 case at some point within the 2 weeks before study entry. This CDR3 comprises 18 residues. Sequencing was performed with immunoSEQ multiplex PCR; in TCRdb, only in-frame clones are kept and a portion is missing. This repertoire shows 150,000 to 200,000 clones, more than 75% found once; its top ten account for approximately 15%. At least ten counts were recorded for this clone.

The TCR comes from a man aged 55 to 69 who had been exposed to COVID-19. Sequenced input: PBMCs or T cells enriched from blood (not recorded which). This rearrangement joins TRBV21-1 to TRBJ1-1. TRBV21-1 has pseudogene status. The chain's CDR3 is CASSKWPRARLGRAEAFF. Here the CDR3 DNA reads TGTGCCAGCAGCAAATGGCCTCGAGCCCGCTTAGGGAGGGCTGAAGCTTTCTTT.